This T cell receptor (beta chain) was captured in a study of blood T cell repertoires in COVID-19. Study information: COVID-19 samples, acute and convalescent, were from the United States, Italy and Spain.

V gave up 3 bases and J gave up 4 bases; unmatched junction bases: 4. This CDR3 contains 14 residues. The germline gives CDR1 SEHNR, CDR2 FQNEAQ (reference sequence). Authors' data handling: Amplification of reference gene primers was used by the study to estimate nucleated cell counts. TCRdb keeps only in-frame clones here, not all; method: immunoSEQ multiplex PCR. The V and J calls and clone size come from that table; D and trimming were worked out from the DNA. The sample records 100,000 to 150,000 clones, 81% being singletons. The TCR originated in a woman aged 60-70 years with active or convalescent COVID-19. The chain combines TRBV7-9 with TRBJ2-5; 8 bases align to TRBD1. The specimen sequenced was peripheral blood. CDR3 protein: CASSLGRGPETQYF. The CDR3 bases are TGTGCCAGCAGCTTGGGCAGGGGGCCAGAGACCCAGTACTTC. Based on the CDR3 plus reference TRBV7-9 and TRBJ2-5, the full variable domain is DTGVSQNPRHKITKRGQNVTFRCDPISEHNRLYWYRQTLGQGPEFLTYFQNEAQLEKSRLLSDRFSAERPKGSFSTLEIQRTEQGDSAMYLCASSLGRGPETQYFGPGTRLLVL.